This TCR beta chain was obtained from a study of blood T cell repertoires in COVID-19. Study in general: Acute and convalescent COVID-19 specimens originated in the United States, Italy and Spain. PBMCs, B-cell-depleted T cells, or T cells were the source of the cDNA or gDNA that made up the material.

Authors' processing steps: Estimation of nucleated cell counts relied on the amplification of reference gene primers. Clones were sequenced by immunoSEQ multiplex PCR, and TCRdb holds only the in-frame ones, with some missing. V and J calls and clone size are those listed in that table; D and trimming were worked out from the DNA. The sample contains approximately 5,100 clones, 82% of which appear only once. This receptor was identified in a man between 65 and 85 years old with active COVID-19. What was sequenced was peripheral blood.

DNA for the CDR3: TGTGCCAGCAGGGGGGCTGCCGAGCAGTACTTC. This gives the protein CASRGAAEQYF. This chain links TRBV12-3 or TRBV12-4 with TRBJ2-7; possibly TRBD1 for D (6 bases). The CDR3 is 11 amino acids. The V and J ends lost 6 bases and 6 bases respectively, with 9 bases between them.